The rows below give T cell receptor beta chains drawn from one sample of a study of cytomegalovirus exposure and HLA in healthy donors. Profiled with immunoSEQ multiplex PCR; TCRdb holds only in-frame clones, not every one. The sample records around 200,000 clones, 84% being singletons. The sequenced material came from PBMCs. Receptors originate from a woman between 45 and 60 years old in good health and CMV-seropositive. Both conserved end residues are part of each CDR3. Fields, in order: clone size, J gene, CDR3 length, V gene, D gene, CDR3 DNA, CDR3 protein. The D gene is left open where the match is weak. The size of a clone is reported for some rows only, either as once, few or many, or as a class for expanded clones.

size: .
J: TRBJ1-1
length: 12
V: TRBV2
D: .
DNA: TGTGCCACATTCGGGGCGGGAACTGAAGCTTTCTTT
CDR3: CATFGAGTEAFF

size: .
J: TRBJ1-4
length: 14
V: TRBV30
D: TRBD1
DNA: TGTGCCTGGAGTAACAGGGGATTGAATGAAAAACTGTTTTTT
CDR3: CAWSNRGLNEKLFF

size: .
J: TRBJ1-5
length: 13
V: TRBV15
D: .
DNA: TGTGCCACCAACGCCAGGGGCGAGCAGCCCCAGCATTTT
CDR3: CATNARGEQPQHF

size: once
J: TRBJ2-3
length: 16
V: TRBV7-3
D: .
DNA: TGTGCCAGCAGCTTAACGAACCGGGGTAGCACAGATACGCAGTATTTT
CDR3: CASSLTNRGSTDTQYF

size: few
J: TRBJ1-1
length: 14
V: TRBV6-6
D: .
DNA: TGTGCCAGCAGCCCTCCTACAGAGAACACTGAAGCTTTCTTT
CDR3: CASSPPTENTEAFF

size: .
J: TRBJ2-2
length: 12
V: TRBV6-1
D: .
DNA: TGTGCCAGCAGTGACTACACCGGGGAGCTGTTTTTT
CDR3: CASSDYTGELFF

size: .
J: TRBJ2-7
length: 20
V: TRBV7-2
D: .
DNA: TGTGCCAGCAGCTTAGCGCCGGGCAGGGAATCCCCTTTAAGCTCCTACGAGCAGTACTTC
CDR3: CASSLAPGRESPLSSYEQYF

size: .
J: TRBJ1-1
length: 14
V: TRBV7-2
D: TRBD1
DNA: TGTGCCAGCAGCTTGCGACAGGGGAGCACTGAAGCTTTCTTT
CDR3: CASSLRQGSTEAFF

size: .
J: TRBJ1-3
length: 15
V: TRBV11-3
D: TRBD1
DNA: TGTGCCAGCAGCTTAGGGACAGGCCCTGGAAACACCATATATTTT
CDR3: CASSLGTGPGNTIYF

size: few
J: TRBJ1-3
length: 13
V: TRBV6-5
D: TRBD1
DNA: TGTGCCACTCGACAGGGGGCTGGAAACACCATATATTTT
CDR3: CATRQGAGNTIYF

size: .
J: TRBJ1-1
length: 13
V: TRBV7-9
D: .
DNA: TGTGCCAGCAGCTTAATACAGAACACTGAAGCTTTCTTT
CDR3: CASSLIQNTEAFF

size: once
J: TRBJ1-5
length: 15
V: TRBV6-6
D: TRBD1
DNA: TGTGCCAGCAGGGAAGTCCAACAGGGGGATCAGCCCCAGCATTTT
CDR3: CASREVQQGDQPQHF

size: .
J: TRBJ1-6
length: 19
V: TRBV4-1
D: .
DNA: TGCGCCAGCAGCCGGCTGGCCGCAGGGGTCCCTCGCGATAATTCACCCCTCCACTTT
CDR3: CASSRLAAGVPRDNSPLHF

size: .
J: TRBJ1-1
length: 15
V: TRBV15
D: .
DNA: TGTGCCACCAGCAGAGCCCCGACAGGGAACACTGAAGCTTTCTTT
CDR3: CATSRAPTGNTEAFF

size: .
J: TRBJ2-4
length: 15
V: TRBV7-2
D: .
DNA: TGTGCCAGCAGCTTGGGACATATTAGCCAAAACATTCAGTACTTC
CDR3: CASSLGHISQNIQYF

size: .
J: TRBJ2-2
length: 19
V: TRBV4-1
D: TRBD2
DNA: TGCGCCAGCAGCCAAAAAGCGCTAGCGGGGGGGCAGAGCACCGGGGAGCTGTTTTTT
CDR3: CASSQKALAGGQSTGELFF

size: .
J: TRBJ2-2
length: 18
V: TRBV9
D: TRBD2
DNA: TGTGCCAGCAGCGTAGAGGCTAGCGGGGGGCCCAGGGCCGGGGAGCTGTTTTTT
CDR3: CASSVEASGGPRAGELFF

size: .
J: TRBJ2-2
length: 14
V: TRBV2
D: TRBD1
DNA: TGTGCCACCCGGACAGGGGTTGGCACCGGGGAGCTGTTTTTT
CDR3: CATRTGVGTGELFF

size: .
J: TRBJ1-6
length: 14
V: TRBV6-6
D: TRBD1
DNA: TGTGCCAGCAGTCCCCAGGGGGCCAATTCACCCCTCCACTTT
CDR3: CASSPQGANSPLHF

size: .
J: TRBJ1-2
length: 14
V: TRBV2
D: .
DNA: TGTGCCAGCAGCCAAGATTTAGCTAACTATGGCTACACCTTC
CDR3: CASSQDLANYGYTF

size: .
J: TRBJ2-1
length: 14
V: TRBV6-1
D: .
DNA: TGTGCCAGCAGTGAAGCGGGGGGAAGGTATGAGCAGTTCTTC
CDR3: CASSEAGGRYEQFF

size: once
J: TRBJ2-2
length: 15
V: TRBV7-7
D: TRBD1
DNA: TGTGCTAGCAGCGTAGACAGGGTTGGCACCGGGGAGCTGTTTTTT
CDR3: CASSVDRVGTGELFF

size: .
J: TRBJ2-6
length: 12
V: TRBV7-9
D: .
DNA: TGTGCCCCCGCTGAGGGGGCCAACGTCCTGACTTTC
CDR3: CAPAEGANVLTF

size: .
J: TRBJ1-5
length: 13
V: TRBV19
D: TRBD1
DNA: TGTGCCAGTATGACAGGGGCAACTCAGCCCCAGCATTTT
CDR3: CASMTGATQPQHF

size: .
J: TRBJ1-5
length: 14
V: TRBV5-1
D: .
DNA: TGCGCCAGCAGCTTGGACAGCCTCAATCAGCCCCAGCATTTT
CDR3: CASSLDSLNQPQHF

size: .
J: TRBJ2-1
length: 17
V: TRBV19
D: .
DNA: TGTGCCAGTAGCCCGAAGTTGGGGCCTAGCTCCTACAATGAGCAGTTCTTC
CDR3: CASSPKLGPSSYNEQFF

size: .
J: TRBJ1-4
length: 13
V: TRBV21-1
D: .
DNA: TGTGCCAGCAAGGGGGGGCGCTTCCGAAAACTGTTTTTT
CDR3: CASKGGRFRKLFF

size: .
J: TRBJ2-3
length: 15
V: TRBV14
D: .
DNA: TGTGCCAGCAGCCAACTTCGGACAGGCACAGATACGCAGTATTTT
CDR3: CASSQLRTGTDTQYF

size: .
J: TRBJ1-4
length: 14
V: TRBV9
D: TRBD1
DNA: TGTGCCAGCAGCGAGGACAGGGGGGAGGAAAAACTGTTTTTT
CDR3: CASSEDRGEEKLFF

size: .
J: TRBJ2-7
length: 14
V: TRBV5-4
D: TRBD1
DNA: TGTGCCAGCAGCGGGAGGACAGGGGGCGGCGAGCAGTACTTC
CDR3: CASSGRTGGGEQYF

size: few
J: TRBJ1-1
length: 13
V: TRBV6-5
D: TRBD1
DNA: TGTGCCAGCAGGAAGGGGGCGAACACTGAAGCTTTCTTT
CDR3: CASRKGANTEAFF

size: .
J: TRBJ1-3
length: 13
V: TRBV19
D: .
DNA: TGTGCCAGCGGCGACACTGCGGGAAACACCATATATTTT
CDR3: CASGDTAGNTIYF

size: .
J: TRBJ2-3
length: 16
V: TRBV19
D: TRBD1
DNA: TGTGCCAGTAGTAACAGGGGGGCAAGGGGCACAGATACGCAGTATTTT
CDR3: CASSNRGARGTDTQYF

size: .
J: TRBJ1-1
length: 12
V: TRBV6-5
D: TRBD1
DNA: TGTGCCAGCAGCAGGGGGTACGGTGAAGCTTTCTTT
CDR3: CASSRGYGEAFF

size: .
J: TRBJ1-5
length: 12
V: TRBV6-5
D: .
DNA: TGTGCCGCAAATGGAGGCTATCAGCCCCAGCATTTT
CDR3: CAANGGYQPQHF

size: .
J: TRBJ2-1
length: 15
V: TRBV4-2
D: TRBD2
DNA: TGTGCCAGCAGTCCGGGGACTAGCGGGGGGCGCGAGCAGTTCTTC
CDR3: CASSPGTSGGREQFF

size: .
J: TRBJ2-1
length: 15
V: TRBV4-1
D: .
DNA: TGCGCCAGCAGCACCAGACTTGTTTCCTACAATGAGCAGTTCTTC
CDR3: CASSTRLVSYNEQFF

size: .
J: TRBJ1-1
length: 13
V: TRBV27
D: .
DNA: TGTGCCAGCGGCCATCGGAGGGACACTGAAGCTTTCTTT
CDR3: CASGHRRDTEAFF

size: .
J: TRBJ2-7
length: 12
V: TRBV7-6
D: .
DNA: TGTGCCAGCAGCGCGGGGGCTCAGGAGCAGTACTTC
CDR3: CASSAGAQEQYF